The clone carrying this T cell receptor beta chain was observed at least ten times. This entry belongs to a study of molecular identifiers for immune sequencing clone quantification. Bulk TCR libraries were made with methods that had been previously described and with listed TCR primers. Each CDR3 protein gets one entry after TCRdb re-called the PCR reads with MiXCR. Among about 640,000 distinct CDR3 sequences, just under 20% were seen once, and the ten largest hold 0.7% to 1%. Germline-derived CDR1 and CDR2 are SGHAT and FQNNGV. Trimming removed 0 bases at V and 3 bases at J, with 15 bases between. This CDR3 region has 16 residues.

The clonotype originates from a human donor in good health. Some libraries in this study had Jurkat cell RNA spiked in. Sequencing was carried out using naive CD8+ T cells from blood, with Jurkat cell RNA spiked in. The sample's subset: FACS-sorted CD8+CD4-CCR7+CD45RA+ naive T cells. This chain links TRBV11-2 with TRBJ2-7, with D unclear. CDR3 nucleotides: TGTGCCAGCAGCTTAGATGGTTTGCGGCCCCACTACGAGCAGTACTTC. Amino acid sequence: CASSLDGLRPHYEQYF.